Listed here are 27 T cell receptor beta chains from one sample, sequenced in a study of blood T cell repertoires in COVID-19. Generated by immunoSEQ multiplex PCR, the TCRdb table keeps only in-frame clones and is missing some. In the table there are some 140,000 clones, 65% to 80% of which are singletons. Sequencing input: peripheral blood. Every receptor here comes from a man in his 60s with acute or convalescent COVID-19.

V gene TRBV7-9 combines with J gene TRBJ1-4; D is undetermined. Trimming took off 3 bases at V and 4 bases at J, with 9 bases between the two ends. There are 14 residues in the CDR3. CDR1 SEHNR and CDR2 FQNEAQ come from the germline V gene (reference sequence). Here the CDR3 reads CASSLEGGNEKLFF. CDR3 sequence (DNA): TGTGCCAGCAGCTTGGAGGGTGGTAATGAAAAACTGTTTTTT.

V and J are TRBV6-2 or TRBV6-3 and TRBJ2-1; TRBD2 matches 15 bases. CDR1 is MNHEY, CDR2 SVGEGT, per germline. With V trimmed by 4 bases and J by 5 bases, 6 bases remained unmatched. This CDR3 comprises 17 residues. CDR3 nucleotides: TGTGCCAGCAGTTGGACTAGCGGGAGGGCCAGGGACAATGAGCAGTTCTTC. It yields the protein CASSWTSGRARDNEQFF.

The chain recombines TRBV7-2 with TRBJ2-1, with 7 bases aligning to TRBD2. J was trimmed by 9 bases and V by 4 bases; bases with no gene match: 15. Per germline, CDR1 SGHTA and CDR2 FQGNSA. The CDR3 is 16 residues long. The CDR3 bases are TGTGCCAGCAGCTCGCGGGGTGGCGCGGGAGCCTCTGAGCAGTTCTTC. Translating it yields CASSSRGGAGASEQFF.

The V and J genes are TRBV28 and TRBJ1-2; TRBD1 matches 9 bases. Germline V CDR1 and CDR2: MDHEN, SYDVKM. This CDR3 has 15 amino acids. With 5 bases clipped from V and 2 bases from J, the junction kept 6 bases outside the gene matches. In DNA, the CDR3 is TGTGCCAGCAGTCCCCCCGGACAGGGGAACTATGGCTACACCTTC. It is translated as CASSPPGQGNYGYTF.

This chain joins TRBV5-6 and TRBJ2-1; 7 bases line up with TRBD1. CDR1 and CDR2 (germline): SGHDT, YYEEEE. V was pared by 0 bases and J by 2 bases, with 5 bases of the junction left unmatched. The CDR3 length is 16 residues. The CDR3 protein is CASSLGTGTAYNEQFF. The CDR3 DNA reads TGTGCCAGCAGCTTGGGGACCGGGACAGCCTACAATGAGCAGTTCTTC.

By share, this clone ranks as medium-sized. The rearrangement joins TRBV28 to TRBJ1-5; 9 bases are shared with TRBD1. Germline V gives CDR1 MDHEN, CDR2 SYDVKM. The V segment lost 5 bases and the J segment 5 bases; nucleotides outside the gene matches: 10. The CDR3 contains 16 residues. CDR3 DNA sequence: TGTGCCAGCAGTCCGCCGGGACAGGGTCGTTATCAGCCCCAGCATTTT. Translating gives CASSPPGQGRYQPQHF.

The J gene is TRBJ1-1, the V gene TRBV6-5; maybe TRBD1 (6 bases). Looked up from germline, CDR1 is MNHEY and CDR2 is SVGAGI. Trimming pared 4 bases from V and 6 bases from J, leaving 15 bases between. The CDR3 runs to 14 residues. Here the CDR3 DNA reads TGTGCCAGCAGTTCCTTTGGGGGCAAGGCTGAAGCTTTCTTT. Amino acid sequence: CASSSFGGKAEAFF.

The chain couples TRBV27 to TRBJ2-7; 8 nucleotides line up with TRBD1. The germline V gene encodes CDR1 MNHEY and CDR2 SMNVEV (reference sequence). This CDR3 has 15 residues. Trimming removed 4 bases from V and 2 bases from J; junction bases left unmatched: 7. Written as DNA, the CDR3 is TGTGCCAGCAGTTATAGAGGGACAGGAGCCTACGAGCAGTACTTC. It encodes CASSYRGTGAYEQYF.

J is TRBJ2-2 and V is TRBV6-6; 7 bases are shared with TRBD2. Trimming cost V 7 bases and J 6 bases; bases outside gene matches: 14. CDR1 and CDR2 (germline): MNHNY, SVGAGI (reference sequence). This CDR3 is built from 16 residues. As DNA, the CDR3 is TGTGCCAGCAACCTAGGGCACAACCGGGGGGCCGGGGAGCTGTTTTTT. This gives the protein CASNLGHNRGAGELFF.

This chain uses TRBV28 with TRBJ1-3, with 8 bases identical to TRBD1. The germline V gene has CDR1 MDHEN and CDR2 SYDVKM. The V segment lost 5 bases and the J segment 0 bases; nucleotides outside the gene matches: 6. The CDR3 has 16 residues. The CDR3 is CASSAGGAPSGNTIYF. CDR3 in DNA: TGTGCCAGCAGTGCAGGGGGCGCCCCCTCTGGAAACACCATATATTTT.

The chain recombines TRBV28 with TRBJ1-1, with D hard to call. The CDR3 runs to 15 residues. With 5 bases removed from V and 1 base from J, the gap between germline ends came to 14 bases. The germline V gene encodes CDR1 MDHEN and CDR2 SYDVKM. CDR3 sequence: CASSPQRAGNTEAFF. The CDR3 DNA sequence: TGTGCCAGCAGTCCACAGAGGGCTGGGAACACTGAAGCTTTCTTT.

The chain links TRBV9 to TRBJ2-1; 10 bases align to TRBD2. Germline assignment: CDR1 SGDLS and CDR2 YYNGEE. The CDR3 is made up of 16 amino acids. Unmatched junction bases numbered 6, after V lost 0 bases and J lost 6 bases. The chain's CDR3 is CASSVGSLAGVNEQFF. CDR3 in DNA: TGTGCCAGCAGCGTAGGTTCGCTAGCGGGAGTCAATGAGCAGTTCTTC.

The chain carries TRBV4-2 and TRBJ2-4; D is ambiguous. The CDR3 spans 16 residues. Germline assignment: CDR1 LGHNA and CDR2 YNFKEQ. V lost 3 bases and J 0 bases, leaving 12 bases between the germline ends. This CDR3 reads CASSQADNEAKNIQYF. The DNA for the CDR3 is TGTGCCAGCAGCCAGGCAGACAACGAAGCCAAAAACATTCAGTACTTC.

The V call is TRBV9, the J call TRBJ2-1, with unresolved D. V lost 0 bases, J lost 0 bases, and 10 bases lay in between. The germline V gene has CDR1 SGDLS and CDR2 YYNGEE. The CDR3 is 16 residues long. In DNA form, the CDR3 reads TGTGCCAGCAGCGTAGGCCCTCTTAGCTCCTACAATGAGCAGTTCTTC. It is translated as CASSVGPLSSYNEQFF.

This clone has just one count. The chain links TRBV2 to TRBJ2-2; weak D call: TRBD2 (6 bases). Germline CDR1 and CDR2: SNHLY and FYNNEI. The CDR3 runs to 16 residues. Trimming stripped 5 bases from V and 4 bases from J, with 17 bases between. CDR3 sequence (DNA): TGTGCCAGCAGTTCGAATCGGGGGTCCCTCACCGGGGAGCTGTTTTTT. Translation: CASSSNRGSLTGELFF.

The chain combines TRBV4-3 with TRBJ1-3; D is ambiguous. The CDR3 has 17 residues. Germline-derived CDR1 and CDR2 are LGHNA and YSLEER. Trimming stripped 0 bases from V and 0 bases from J, with 12 bases between. DNA for the CDR3: TGCGCCAGCAGCCAAGATATCCCGGTTTTCTCTGGAAACACCATATATTTT. Encoded protein: CASSQDIPVFSGNTIYF.

This clone was seen just once. V is TRBV28 and J is TRBJ2-7; 7 nucleotides line up with TRBD2. Germline V gives CDR1 MDHEN, CDR2 SYDVKM. The CDR3 extends over 17 amino acids. V lost 5 bases and J lost 2; bases outside the gene matches: 15. Here the CDR3 reads CASSPPLGEGRPYEQYF. The CDR3 coding sequence is TGTGCCAGCAGTCCACCTCTGGGGGAGGGGCGTCCCTACGAGCAGTACTTC.

The rearrangement uses TRBV28 and TRBJ1-4; 10 nucleotides line up with TRBD1. V gave up 2 bases and J gave up 7 bases; unmatched junction bases: 13. The CDR3 is 18 amino acids. Germline V gene sequence: CDR1 MDHEN, CDR2 SYDVKM. The CDR3 sequence is CASSLPGQGIGLFEKLFF. The CDR3 DNA reads as TGTGCCAGCAGTTTACCGGGACAGGGGATTGGGCTGTTTGAAAAACTGTTTTTT.

V gene TRBV11-2 combines with J gene TRBJ2-1; D might be TRBD1 (6 bases). Germline CDR1 and CDR2: SGHAT and FQNNGV. Trimming left V 4 bases short and J 9 bases short, with 10 bases between. CDR3 length: 12 amino acids. CDR3 loop: CASSYTGLEQFF. In DNA form, the CDR3 reads TGTGCCAGCAGCTATACAGGGCTTGAGCAGTTCTTC. The full variable domain, completed using reference TRBV11-2 and TRBJ2-1, is EAGVAQSPRYKIIEKRQSVAFWCNPISGHATLYWYQQILGQGPKLLIQFQNNGVVDDSQLPKDRFSAERLKGVDSTLKIQPAKLEDSAVYLCASSYTGLEQFFGPGTRLTVL.

The genes are TRBV6-2 or TRBV6-3 and TRBJ2-7; D gene unclear. In germline, CDR1 is MNHEY, CDR2 SVGEGT. Trimming removed 2 bases at V and 4 bases at J, with 6 bases between. This CDR3 has 12 residues. In DNA, the CDR3 is TGTGCCAGCAGTTACCCCCAATACGAGCAGTACTTC. Translated: CASSYPQYEQYF.

V gene TRBV27 combines with J gene TRBJ2-6; 7 nucleotides match TRBD1. The germline V gene encodes CDR1 MNHEY and CDR2 SMNVEV (reference sequence). The CDR3 has 14 amino acids. With 9 bases clipped from V and 4 bases from J, the junction kept 6 bases outside the gene matches. CDR3 amino acids: CASTGVDGANVLTF. CDR3 bases: TGTGCCAGTACAGGGGTGGACGGGGCCAACGTCCTGACTTTC. Drawing the rest from reference TRBV27 and TRBJ2-6, the complete variable domain is EAQVTQNPRYLITVTGKKLTVTCSQNMNHEYMSWYRQDPGLGLRQIYYSMNVEVTDKGDVPEGYKVSRKEKRNFPLILESPSPNQTSLYFCASTGVDGANVLTFGAGSRLTVL.

This sequence joins TRBV5-1 and TRBJ2-5; 9 bases match TRBD2. V shed 5 bases, J shed 2 bases, and the junction held 4 bases outside the gene matches. The CDR3 loop spans 14 amino acids. The germline V gene has CDR1 SGHRS and CDR2 YFSETQ. Here the CDR3 reads CASRTSGSQETQYF. In DNA, the CDR3 is TGCGCCAGCAGGACTAGCGGTTCTCAAGAGACCCAGTACTTC.

J is TRBJ2-5 and V is TRBV6-5; D possibly corresponds to TRBD2 (6 bases). This CDR3 is 14 amino acids long. Trimming removed 11 bases at V and 2 bases at J, with 18 bases between. CDR1 is MNHEY and CDR2 is SVGAGI in the germline V gene. CDR3 sequence: CAGGVTNKQETQYF. The CDR3 region has the DNA TGTGCCGGAGGGGTTACGAATAAACAAGAGACCCAGTACTTC.

The chain carries TRBV28 and TRBJ2-7, with D possibly TRBD1 on 6 matching bases. Per germline, CDR1 MDHEN and CDR2 SYDVKM. The CDR3 consists of 12 residues. Trimming cost V 6 bases and J 7 bases, with 13 bases left between them. CDR3 bases: TGTGCCAGCAGAGGGGGTCCGGGGGAGCAGTACTTC. Protein: CASRGGPGEQYF.

The genes are TRBV5-1 and TRBJ1-1; D is uncertain. Germline V lookup: CDR1 SGHRS, CDR2 YFSETQ. CDR3 length: 15 amino acids. The V gene lost 4 bases and the J gene lost 5 bases, with 18 bases spanning the gap. The CDR3 coding sequence is TGCGCCAGCAGCCTGAACTCTGTCTGGAGGACTGAAGCTTTCTTT. Residues: CASSLNSVWRTEAFF.

The V and J genes are TRBV6-5 and TRBJ1-1, with a tentative D call TRBD1 (5 bases). CDR1 MNHEY and CDR2 SVGAGI come from the germline V gene. The CDR3 totals 12 residues. The V and J ends lost 6 bases and 9 bases respectively, with 14 bases between them. The CDR3 DNA reads as TGTGCCAGCAGCTACACAAGGGGCCAAGCTTTCTTT. Translated, it gives CASSYTRGQAFF.

This chain uses TRBV5-1 with TRBJ2-3; weak D call: TRBD2 (5 bases). The CDR3 loop spans 13 amino acids. CDR1 and CDR2 (germline): SGHRS, YFSETQ. V was shortened by 0 bases and J by 6 bases, with 8 bases between the two germline ends. The chain's CDR3 is CASSLVGGDTQYF. The CDR3 DNA is TGCGCCAGCAGCTTGGTCGGAGGCGATACGCAGTATTTT.